This entry is about one T cell receptor (beta chain). Its antigen is still unknown. TCRdb reprocessed the 5' RACE reads and reports one entry per CDR3 protein, with no DNA. This table lists 400,000 or so distinct CDR3 sequences. This entry is derived from a study of monozygotic twins with inflammatory bowel disease. Whole-study results and caveats: No difference in repertoire similarity was seen between concordant and discordant twins, possibly because power was limited.

There are 14 residues in the CDR3. CDR1 and CDR2 (germline): SGHDN, FVKESK. The clonotype originates from a human donor with ulcerative colitis or Crohn's disease, or a healthy co-twin of an affected twin (not recorded which). The chain carries TRBV14 and TRBJ2-7; TCRdb's D gene call, TRBD2, goes unchecked for lack of DNA. Sequencing was done on a sample of blood. The CDR3 here is CASSPGLDKYEQYF. The whole variable domain, filled in from reference TRBV14 and TRBJ2-7, reads EAGVTQFPSHSVIEKGQTVTLRCDPISGHDNLYWYRRVMGKEIKFLLHFVKESKQDESGMPNNRFLAERTGGTYSTLKVQPAELEDSGVYFCASSPGLDKYEQYFGPGTRLTVT.